The source of this TCR delta chain is a study of gamma-delta T cells after stem cell transplantation. This clone was picked up a small number of times. The CDR3 is 26 residues long. Per the germline V gene, CDR1 is GEAIGNYY and CDR2 is EKD. V shed 3 bases, J shed 0 bases, and the junction held 29 bases outside the gene matches. TCRdb fed the RT-PCR reads into CATT to redo clone calling. The sample gives around 6,700 delta-chain clones, roughly 23% of which show up once; around a sixth is in the top ten. This clonotype originated in a human donor. It is not recorded whose cells these are; they may come from a transplant donor. Sequenced: gamma-delta T cells. This sequence joins TRDV2 and TRDJ3; 9 bases fit TRDD3. The CDR3 bases are TGTGCCTGTGACCCCGTGGGGATACGTCCTCGTGATGGGGGATCTAACGGCTCCTGGGACACCCGACAGATGTTTTTC. It specifies CACDPVGIRPRDGGSNGSWDTRQMFF.